This TCR beta chain was obtained from a study of T cell responses to AZD1222 COVID-19 vaccine. This clone was counted only a few times. Antigen: not known. V was trimmed by 8 bases and J by 0 bases, leaving 11 bases between them. CDR1 is SNHLY and CDR2 is FYNNEI in the germline V gene. The CDR3 length is 15 residues. Study-wide points: Spike-specific TCRs gained breadth and depth after people received two AZD1222 doses. Spike-wide vaccine-associated CD4 TCRs dominated at 160-218 and 743-854. In a largely white British group with more females than males, clonal diversity was possibly underestimated.

The analysis combined second doses at about 4 or about 12 weeks. Clones were read by immunoSEQ multiplex PCR, and TCRdb kept only the in-frame ones, dropping some. The sample lists about 130,000 clones, approximately 92% occurring once. V gene TRBV2 combines with J gene TRBJ2-6; D unclear. Here the sequenced sample was peripheral blood, taken 28 days after the second AZD1222 dose. The receptor was derived from an adult who received the AZD1222 COVID-19 vaccine. CDR3 sequence reads: CASSEQLSGANVLTF. CDR3 in DNA: TGTGCCAGCTCCGAACAGCTCTCTGGGGCCAACGTCCTGACTTTC.